This paragraph covers one TCR beta chain sequence. Germline V gene sequence: CDR1 SQVTM, CDR2 ANQGSEA. The CDR3 totals 13 residues. The ends were cut back, 6 bases at V and 0 bases at J, with 9 bases in the middle. This sample is drawn from a study of blood T cell repertoires in COVID-19. Assay: immunoSEQ multiplex PCR; the TCRdb copy retains only in-frame clones and omits some. The sample consists of more than 75,000 clones, around 80% of them appearing once. The rearrangement links TRBV29-1 to TRBJ1-3; D is possibly TRBD1 (5 bases). The receptor's source is a man in his fifties or sixties with acute or convalescent COVID-19. Sequences were obtained from peripheral blood. The CDR3: CSVVTDSGNTIYF. As DNA, the CDR3 is TGCAGCGTCGTGACAGACTCTGGAAACACCATATATTTT.